Below are 21 T cell receptor beta chains sequenced from a single sample in a study of blood T cell repertoires in COVID-19. TCRdb's copy holds only in-frame clones and misses some; the assay was immunoSEQ multiplex PCR. This table has about 140,000 clones, about 85% appearing once. Sequencing was performed on peripheral blood. These receptors originate from a human donor in a cohort sampled during active COVID-19.

The rearrangement uses TRBV7-2 and TRBJ2-1; possibly TRBD1 for D (6 bases). The CDR3 spans 14 residues. Germline values: CDR1 SGHTA, CDR2 FQGNSA. The V end was cut by 0 bases, the J end by 9 bases, with 12 bases between. CDR3 in DNA: TGTGCCAGCAGCTTAGCTAACAGGGTAGGTGAGCAGTTCTTC. This gives the protein CASSLANRVGEQFF. The entire variable domain, with the rest obtained from reference TRBV7-2 and TRBJ2-1, is as follows: GAGVSQSPSNKVTEKGKDVELRCDPISGHTALYWYRQSLGQGLEFLIYFQGNSAPDKSGLPSDRFSAERTGGSVSTLTIQRTQQEDSAVYLCASSLANRVGEQFFGPGTRLTVL.

This chain uses TRBV6-2 or TRBV6-3 with TRBJ2-2, with D uncertain. The CDR3 extends over 12 amino acids. Trimming took 6 bases from V and 8 from J, leaving 10 bases between them. CDR1 and CDR2 (germline): MNHEY, SVGEGT. CDR3 coding DNA: TGTGCCAGCAGCGCCAATCTAGGGGAGCTGTTTTTT. It specifies CASSANLGELFF.

The chain joins TRBV7-9 to TRBJ2-2; 8 bases are a match to TRBD1. J gave up 5 bases and V 4 bases, and 9 bases lay outside the gene matches. CDR1 and CDR2 (germline): SEHNR, FQNEAQ (reference sequence). The CDR3 length is 16 residues. Here the CDR3 reads CASSSGQGLRTGELFF. The CDR3 DNA reads TGTGCCAGCAGCTCTGGACAGGGTCTGAGAACCGGGGAGCTGTTTTTT.

The sample holds a few counts of this clone. V gene TRBV5-1 combines with J gene TRBJ1-4, with a weak D call TRBD1 (5 bases). Trimming removed 4 bases from V and 1 base from J, with 11 bases in between. The CDR3 totals 15 residues. Germline loops: CDR1 SGHRS, CDR2 YFSETQ. Here the CDR3 DNA reads TGCGCCAGCAGCCCTCCCGGGGGAACTAATGAAAAACTGTTTTTT. Protein sequence: CASSPPGGTNEKLFF.

In DNA form, the CDR3 reads TGTGCCAGCAGCCCGGACAGAAGTAACTATGGCTACACCTTC. Encoded protein: CASSPDRSNYGYTF. The chain couples TRBV6-5 to TRBJ1-2, with D maybe TRBD1 (6 bases). The germline V and J ends were trimmed by 6 bases and 1 base, with 12 bases remaining between them. The germline CDR1 and CDR2 sequences are MNHEY and SVGAGI. This CDR3 comprises 14 residues.

This clone occurred once. This rearrangement joins TRBV9 to TRBJ2-2; the D gene is possibly TRBD2 (5 bases). This CDR3 spans 14 amino acids. Deletions cut 3 bases from V and 2 bases from J, with 8 bases between. Per germline, CDR1 SGDLS and CDR2 YYNGEE. The CDR3 sequence is CASSAWTNTGELFF. The CDR3 DNA is TGTGCCAGCAGCGCATGGACTAACACCGGGGAGCTGTTTTTT. Together with reference TRBV9 and TRBJ2-2, the CDR3 gives the full variable domain: DSGVTQTPKHLITATGQRVTLRCSPRSGDLSVYWYQQSLDQGLQFLIQYYNGEERAKGNILERFSAQQFPDLHSELNLSSLELGDSALYFCASSAWTNTGELFFGEGSRLTVL.

CDR3 protein: CASSLGPGGGETQYF. Written as DNA, the CDR3 is TGTGCCAGCAGCTTAGGTCCGGGGGGAGGCGAGACCCAGTACTTC. V is TRBV11-3 and J is TRBJ2-5; TRBD2 agrees at 7 bases. Germline V lookup: CDR1 SGHNT, CDR2 YENEEA. The CDR3 spans 15 residues. V lost 1 base and J lost 5; bases outside the gene matches: 7.

V is TRBV18 and J is TRBJ1-1, with unresolved D. There are 14 residues in the CDR3. CDR1 is KGHSH, CDR2 LQKENI, per germline. V lost 2 bases and J lost 0, with 7 bases in between. The CDR3 DNA reads as TGTGCCAGCTCACCAACTAGACTGAACACTGAAGCTTTCTTT. Amino acids: CASSPTRLNTEAFF.

This chain links TRBV25-1 with TRBJ2-3; unclear D gene. The CDR3 contains 16 residues. V lost 6 bases and J lost 1, with 17 bases in between. Germline V lookup: CDR1 MGHDK, CDR2 SYGVNS. As DNA, the CDR3 is TGTGCCAGCAGAAAAGGCTCCGTCCGGGGCACAGATACGCAGTATTTT. It codes for CASRKGSVRGTDTQYF.

The chain joins TRBV5-1 to TRBJ2-1; 13 bases map to TRBD2. The J segment lost 9 bases and the V segment lost 2 bases, leaving 8 bases of the junction unmatched. The CDR3 length is 16 residues. Germline lookup yields CDR1 SGHRS and CDR2 YFSETQ. Written as DNA, the CDR3 is TGCGCCAGCAGCTTAACTAGCGGGAGGGCCGTGGGTGAGCAGTTCTTC. Translating it yields CASSLTSGRAVGEQFF.

To note about this clone: The germline gene is not matched at one end of the junction; a read error may be the cause. The chain joins TRBV7-7 to TRBJ2-1, with TRBD2 matching 13 bases. CDR3 length equals 15 residues. Germline V CDR1 and CDR2: SSHAT, FNYEAQ (reference sequence). The CDR3 loop is CASSLGLAGVNEQFF. The CDR3 coding sequence is TGTGCTAGCAGCTTAGGACTAGCGGGAGTTAATGAGCAGTTCTTC.

The rearrangement uses TRBV28 and TRBJ2-5; 8 bases fit TRBD2. CDR1 and CDR2 (germline): MDHEN, SYDVKM. Trimming took 2 bases from V and 2 from J; bases not matched to a gene: 10. This CDR3 region has 17 residues. The CDR3 spells CASSLTAGGGPQETQYF. The CDR3 region has the DNA TGTGCCAGCAGTTTAACGGCGGGGGGAGGGCCTCAAGAGACCCAGTACTTC.

V and J are TRBV5-1 and TRBJ2-1, with TRBD1 identical over 9 bases. Germline loops: CDR1 SGHRS, CDR2 YFSETQ. The trim removed 4 bases at V and 9 bases at J, leaving 8 bases unmatched. This CDR3 is 14 amino acids long. CDR3 sequence: CASSLGQGEGEQFF. The CDR3, as DNA: TGCGCCAGCAGCCTGGGACAGGGCGAGGGTGAGCAGTTCTTC.

V gene TRBV3-1 (or the pseudogene TRBV3-2) combines with J gene TRBJ1-1; D uncertain. The CDR3 runs to 13 residues. The germline V gene has CDR1 LGHDT and CDR2 YNNKEL (reference sequence). Trimming left V 5 bases short and J 1 base short, with 8 bases between. The CDR3 reads CASSSTPNTEAFF. The CDR3 DNA reads TGTGCCAGCAGCTCTACGCCGAACACTGAAGCTTTCTTT.

The chain links TRBV19 to TRBJ1-5, with 8 bases matching TRBD1. Germline trimming cut 3 bases from V and 7 bases from J; bases unmatched to any gene: 5. The CDR3 is 14 residues long. CDR1 is LNHDA and CDR2 is SQIVND in the germline V gene (reference sequence). In DNA form, the CDR3 reads TGTGCCAGTAGTATGGGACAGGAGGAACAGCCCCAGCATTTT. Protein product: CASSMGQEEQPQHF.

This clone has just one count. The sample carries other DNA sequences with the same CDR3. This chain connects TRBV7-2 to TRBJ2-7, with 10 bases lining up with TRBD2. With V trimmed by 1 base and J by 0 bases, 0 bases remained unmatched. The germline CDR1 and CDR2 sequences are SGHTA and FQGNSA. This CDR3 is built from 15 residues. The CDR3 DNA sequence: TGTGCCAGCAGCTTAGGGACTAGCGGCTCCTACGAGCAGTACTTC. It codes for CASSLGTSGSYEQYF. Looking up the rest from reference TRBV7-2 and TRBJ2-7 gives the full variable domain: GAGVSQSPSNKVTEKGKDVELRCDPISGHTALYWYRQSLGQGLEFLIYFQGNSAPDKSGLPSDRFSAERTGGSVSTLTIQRTQQEDSAVYLCASSLGTSGSYEQYFGPGTRLTVT.

The chain joins TRBV5-5 to TRBJ2-1, with D perhaps matching TRBD1 (6 bases). Germline V gives CDR1 SGHKS, CDR2 YYEKEE (reference sequence). V shed 6 bases and J shed 5 bases, with 21 bases lying between them. The CDR3 consists of 16 residues. For the CDR3, the DNA is TGTGCCAGCACCCCACCCGGACAGAGATCCAACAATGAGCAGTTCTTC. Protein product: CASTPPGQRSNNEQFF.

V usage is TRBV5-1 and J usage is TRBJ1-5, with 7 positions matching TRBD1. V shed 0 bases, J shed 3 bases, and the junction held 9 bases outside the gene matches. This CDR3 has 17 residues. The germline gives CDR1 SGHRS, CDR2 YFSETQ. CDR3 region: CASSLAVGDSANQPQHF. Written as DNA, the CDR3 is TGCGCCAGCAGCTTGGCCGTTGGGGACAGCGCCAATCAGCCCCAGCATTTT.

The chain employs TRBV18 and TRBJ2-7; 7 bases match TRBD1. J gave up 3 bases and V 3 bases, and 5 bases lay outside the gene matches. This CDR3 has 14 amino acids. Germline V gene data show CDR1 as KGHSH and CDR2 as LQKENI. CDR3 in amino acids: CASSPRQGNYEQYF. For the CDR3, the DNA is TGTGCCAGCTCACCCCGACAGGGAAACTACGAGCAGTACTTC.

J is TRBJ1-1 and V is TRBV29-1; 10 bases align to TRBD1. There are 15 residues in the CDR3. Per germline, CDR1 SQVTM and CDR2 ANQGSEA. V gave up 5 bases and J gave up 4 bases; unmatched junction bases: 10. CDR3 region: CSVPDRGQVGTEAFF. CDR3 nucleotide sequence: TGCAGCGTTCCTGACAGGGGGCAGGTGGGCACTGAAGCTTTCTTT.

The V gene is TRBV24-1, the J gene TRBJ1-5; 7 positions agree with TRBD1. This CDR3 spans 14 amino acids. Germline CDR1 KGHDR, CDR2 SFDVKD. The junction had 8 bases not matched to a gene; V was cut back by 3 bases and J by 10 bases. CDR3 loop: CATSDPQGIEPQHF. CDR3 in DNA: TGTGCCACCAGTGATCCACAGGGGATTGAACCCCAGCATTTT.